The T cell receptor (beta chain) described here comes from a study of blood T cell repertoires in COVID-19. About the research overall: Sample material is recorded as cDNA or gDNA derived from T cells, B-cell-depleted T cells, or PBMCs.

The CDR3 covers 17 residues. V was pared by 6 bases and J by 2 bases, with 16 bases of the junction left unmatched. CDR1 is MNHEY and CDR2 is SMNVEV in the germline V gene (reference sequence). Original data processing: Researchers report that nucleated cell counts were estimated from reference gene primer amplification. The method was immunoSEQ multiplex PCR; TCRdb's version includes in-frame clones alone and lacks a portion of them. V and J calls and clone size are copied from that table; D and trimming were computed from the DNA. The sample lists about 80,000 clones, about 79% occurring once. The chain is built from TRBV27 and TRBJ2-7; 7 bases agree with TRBD1. Sequenced material: peripheral blood. The clonotype was recovered from a human donor in a cohort sampled during active COVID-19. In DNA form, the CDR3 reads TGTGCCAGCAGGAAGGGGGCAGGGGGTATCTACACCTACGAGCAGTACGTC. Translation: CASRKGAGGIYTYEQYV.